The present entry profiles one TCR beta chain with its context. There are 18 residues in the CDR3. Germline-derived CDR1 and CDR2 are KGHSH and LQKENI. V was trimmed by 1 base and J by 0 bases, leaving 16 bases between them. This entry is derived from a study of siplizumab effects on memory and regulatory T cells. The table came from immunoSEQ multiplex PCR; TCRdb's copy has only in-frame clones and leaves some out. Of about 87,000 clones listed, about 87% are singletons. What was sequenced was CD4+ T cells sorted from blood. The source of this sequence is a human donor in good health. The chain joins TRBV18 to TRBJ1-3; unclear D gene. The DNA of the CDR3 is TGTGCCAGCTCACCACGAGGTGGGGATCGGGACTCTGGAAACACCATATATTTT. This encodes CASSPRGGDRDSGNTIYF.